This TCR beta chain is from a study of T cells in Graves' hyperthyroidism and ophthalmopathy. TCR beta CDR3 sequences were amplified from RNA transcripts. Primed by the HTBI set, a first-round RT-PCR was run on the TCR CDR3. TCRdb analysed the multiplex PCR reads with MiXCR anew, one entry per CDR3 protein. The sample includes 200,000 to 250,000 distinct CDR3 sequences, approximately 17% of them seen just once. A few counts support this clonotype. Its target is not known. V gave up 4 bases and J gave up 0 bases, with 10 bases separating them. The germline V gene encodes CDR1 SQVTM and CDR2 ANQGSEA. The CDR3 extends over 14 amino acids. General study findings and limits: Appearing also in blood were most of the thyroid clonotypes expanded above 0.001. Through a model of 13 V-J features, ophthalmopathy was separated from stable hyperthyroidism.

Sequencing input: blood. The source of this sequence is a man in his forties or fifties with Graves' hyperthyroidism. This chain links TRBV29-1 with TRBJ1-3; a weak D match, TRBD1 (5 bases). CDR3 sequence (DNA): TGCAGCGTTGGTAGGGACCTCTCTGGAAACACCATATATTTT. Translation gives CSVGRDLSGNTIYF.